These T cell receptor beta chains were read from a single sample in a study of blood T cell repertoires in COVID-19. The table came from immunoSEQ multiplex PCR; TCRdb's copy has only in-frame clones and leaves some out. The data show around 97,000 clones, approximately 87% seen once. What was sequenced was peripheral blood. The receptor source for this set is a human donor in a cohort sampled during active COVID-19. Both conserved end residues are part of each CDR3. Each record gives: J gene, clone size, V gene, CDR3 protein. Clone size is not always given. Where it is, it says once, few, many or a class for expanded clones.

j_call: TRBJ1-5; clone_size: few; v_call: TRBV18; cdr3_aa: CASSLTGVGQPQHF
j_call: TRBJ2-3; clone_size: .; v_call: TRBV29-1; cdr3_aa: CSVFPSTVSTDTQYF
j_call: TRBJ2-2; clone_size: .; v_call: TRBV18; cdr3_aa: CASSPSSGSRDTGELFF
j_call: TRBJ2-6; clone_size: once; v_call: TRBV28; cdr3_aa: CASSMKGGQSVSGANVLTF
j_call: TRBJ2-3; clone_size: .; v_call: TRBV14; cdr3_aa: CASSRKRGDSFTDTQYF
j_call: TRBJ1-3; clone_size: .; v_call: TRBV9; cdr3_aa: CASSVGSGAGNTIYF
j_call: TRBJ1-5; clone_size: .; v_call: TRBV19; cdr3_aa: CASSIGTGVNQPQHF
j_call: TRBJ1-2; clone_size: .; v_call: TRBV19; cdr3_aa: CASGLDYGYTF
j_call: TRBJ2-5; clone_size: once; v_call: TRBV6-5; cdr3_aa: CASSPSYDNRAVYF
j_call: TRBJ2-1; clone_size: .; v_call: TRBV5-8; cdr3_aa: CASSTRYNEQFF
j_call: TRBJ1-2; clone_size: .; v_call: TRBV28; cdr3_aa: CASSHGSRGTTGPFF
j_call: TRBJ2-1; clone_size: .; v_call: TRBV3-1/TRBV3-2; cdr3_aa: CASSQGTGAYNEQFF
j_call: TRBJ2-3; clone_size: .; v_call: TRBV5-1; cdr3_aa: CASSPGQGTDTQYF